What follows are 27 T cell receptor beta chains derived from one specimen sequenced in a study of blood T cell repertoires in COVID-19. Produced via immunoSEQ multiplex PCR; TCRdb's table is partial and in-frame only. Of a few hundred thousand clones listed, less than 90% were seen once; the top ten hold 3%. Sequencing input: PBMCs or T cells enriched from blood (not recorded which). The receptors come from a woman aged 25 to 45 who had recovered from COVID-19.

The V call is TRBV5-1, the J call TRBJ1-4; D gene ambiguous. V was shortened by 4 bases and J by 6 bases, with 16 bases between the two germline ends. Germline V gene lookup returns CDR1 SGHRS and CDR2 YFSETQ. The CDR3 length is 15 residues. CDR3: CASSAGYGEDEKLFF. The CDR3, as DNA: TGCGCCAGCAGCGCTGGGTACGGGGAGGATGAAAAACTGTTTTTT.

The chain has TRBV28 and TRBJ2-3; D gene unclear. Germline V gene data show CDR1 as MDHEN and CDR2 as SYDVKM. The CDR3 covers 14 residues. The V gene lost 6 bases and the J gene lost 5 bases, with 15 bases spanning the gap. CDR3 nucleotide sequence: TGTGCCAGCAGCCTCGGTTACGTAAAAGATACGCAGTATTTT. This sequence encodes CASSLGYVKDTQYF.

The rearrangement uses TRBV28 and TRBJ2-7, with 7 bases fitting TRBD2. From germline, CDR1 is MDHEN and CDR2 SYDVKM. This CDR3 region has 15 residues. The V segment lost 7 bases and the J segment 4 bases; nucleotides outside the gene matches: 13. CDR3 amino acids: CASKAGVAGLYEQYF. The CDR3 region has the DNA TGTGCCAGCAAAGCCGGAGTAGCGGGCCTATACGAGCAGTACTTC.

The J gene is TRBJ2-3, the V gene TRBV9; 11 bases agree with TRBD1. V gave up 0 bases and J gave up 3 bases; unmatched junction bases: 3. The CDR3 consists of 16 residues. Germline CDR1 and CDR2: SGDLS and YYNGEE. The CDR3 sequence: CASSVGTGGETDTQYF. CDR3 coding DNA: TGTGCCAGCAGCGTAGGGACAGGGGGCGAGACAGATACGCAGTATTTT.

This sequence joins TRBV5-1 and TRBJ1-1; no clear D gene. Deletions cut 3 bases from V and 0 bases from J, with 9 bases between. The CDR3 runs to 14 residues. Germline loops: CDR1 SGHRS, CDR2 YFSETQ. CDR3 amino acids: CASSWEGLNTEAFF. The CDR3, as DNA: TGCGCCAGCAGCTGGGAGGGATTGAACACTGAAGCTTTCTTT.

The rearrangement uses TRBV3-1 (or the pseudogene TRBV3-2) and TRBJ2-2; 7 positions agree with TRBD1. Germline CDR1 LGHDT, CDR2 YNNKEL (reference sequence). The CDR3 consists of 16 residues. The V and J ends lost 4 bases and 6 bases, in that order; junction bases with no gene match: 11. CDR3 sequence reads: CASSPLTGRWPGELFF. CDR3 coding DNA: TGTGCCAGCAGCCCACTGACAGGGAGATGGCCCGGGGAGCTGTTTTTT.

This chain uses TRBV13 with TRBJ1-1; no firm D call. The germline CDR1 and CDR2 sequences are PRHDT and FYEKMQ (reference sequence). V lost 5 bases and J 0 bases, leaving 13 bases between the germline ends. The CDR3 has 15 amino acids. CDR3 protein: CASSPYPKLNTEAFF. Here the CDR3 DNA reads TGTGCCAGCAGCCCCTACCCGAAGTTGAACACTGAAGCTTTCTTT.

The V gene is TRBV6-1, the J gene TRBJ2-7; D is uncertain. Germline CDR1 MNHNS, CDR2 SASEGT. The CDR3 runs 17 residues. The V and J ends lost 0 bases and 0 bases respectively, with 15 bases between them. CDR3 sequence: CASSEALSSASSYEQYF. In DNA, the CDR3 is TGTGCCAGCAGTGAAGCGCTTTCGTCAGCTAGCTCCTACGAGCAGTACTTC.

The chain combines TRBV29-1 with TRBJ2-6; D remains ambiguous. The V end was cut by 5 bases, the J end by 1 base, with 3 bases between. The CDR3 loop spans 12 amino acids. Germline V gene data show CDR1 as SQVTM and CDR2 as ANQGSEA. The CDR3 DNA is TGCAGCGTTCTTTCTGGGGCCAACGTCCTGACTTTC. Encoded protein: CSVLSGANVLTF.

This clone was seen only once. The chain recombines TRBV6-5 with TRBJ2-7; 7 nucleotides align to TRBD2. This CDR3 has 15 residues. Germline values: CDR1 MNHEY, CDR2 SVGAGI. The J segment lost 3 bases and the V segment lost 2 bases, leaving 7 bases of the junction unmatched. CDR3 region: CASSYDGGGIYEQYF. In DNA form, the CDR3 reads TGTGCCAGCAGTTACGATGGCGGGGGAATCTACGAGCAGTACTTC.

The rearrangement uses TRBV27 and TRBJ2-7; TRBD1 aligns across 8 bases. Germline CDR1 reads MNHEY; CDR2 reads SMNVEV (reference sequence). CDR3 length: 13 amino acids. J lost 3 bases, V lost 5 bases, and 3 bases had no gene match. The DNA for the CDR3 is TGTGCCAGCAGTACCACAGGGGGCTACGAGCAGTACTTC. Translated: CASSTTGGYEQYF.

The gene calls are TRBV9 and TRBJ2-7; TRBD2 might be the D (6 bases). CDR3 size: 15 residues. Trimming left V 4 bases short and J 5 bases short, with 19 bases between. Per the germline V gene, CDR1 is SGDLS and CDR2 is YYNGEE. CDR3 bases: TGTGCCAGCAGCCCGACCCTGGGGGGTCGGAACGAGCAGTACTTC. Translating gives CASSPTLGGRNEQYF.

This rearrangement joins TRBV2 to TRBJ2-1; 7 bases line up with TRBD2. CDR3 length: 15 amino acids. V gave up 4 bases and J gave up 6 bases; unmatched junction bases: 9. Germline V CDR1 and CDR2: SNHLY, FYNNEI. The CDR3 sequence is CASSVRAGERNEQFF. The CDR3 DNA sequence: TGTGCCAGCAGTGTAAGGGCGGGAGAGCGCAATGAGCAGTTCTTC. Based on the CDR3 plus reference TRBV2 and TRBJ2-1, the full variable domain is EPEVTQTPSHQVTQMGQEVILRCVPISNHLYFYWYRQILGQKVEFLVSFYNNEISEKSEIFDDQFSVERPDGSNFTLKIRSTKLEDSAMYFCASSVRAGERNEQFFGPGTRLTVL.

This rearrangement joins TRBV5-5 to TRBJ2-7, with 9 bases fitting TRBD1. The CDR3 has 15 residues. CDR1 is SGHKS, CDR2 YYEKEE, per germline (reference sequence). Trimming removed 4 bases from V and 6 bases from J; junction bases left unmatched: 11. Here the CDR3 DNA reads TGTGCCAGCAGCGGGGGGACAGGGTTTTCCGGCGAGCAGTACTTC. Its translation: CASSGGTGFSGEQYF.

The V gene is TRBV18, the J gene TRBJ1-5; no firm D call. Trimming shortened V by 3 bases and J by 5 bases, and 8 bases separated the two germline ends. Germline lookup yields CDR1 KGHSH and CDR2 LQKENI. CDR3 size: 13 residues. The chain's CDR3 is CASSPGSYQPQHF. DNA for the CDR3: TGTGCCAGCTCACCGGGCAGTTATCAGCCCCAGCATTTT.

CDR3 sequence: CASSSTGQGGFEQYF. The CDR3 DNA follows: TGTGCCAGCAGTTCCACGGGACAGGGAGGTTTTGAGCAGTACTTC. The chain couples TRBV28 to TRBJ2-7; 9 bases fit TRBD1. The V segment lost 4 bases and the J segment 7 bases; nucleotides outside the gene matches: 11. The CDR3 has 15 residues. Germline CDR1 and CDR2: MDHEN and SYDVKM.

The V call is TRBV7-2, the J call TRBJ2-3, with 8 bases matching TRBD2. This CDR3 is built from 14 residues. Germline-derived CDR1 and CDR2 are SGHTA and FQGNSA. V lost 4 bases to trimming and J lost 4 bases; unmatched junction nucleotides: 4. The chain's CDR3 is CASSSGLDSDTQYF. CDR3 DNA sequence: TGTGCCAGCAGCTCGGGACTAGATTCAGATACGCAGTATTTT.

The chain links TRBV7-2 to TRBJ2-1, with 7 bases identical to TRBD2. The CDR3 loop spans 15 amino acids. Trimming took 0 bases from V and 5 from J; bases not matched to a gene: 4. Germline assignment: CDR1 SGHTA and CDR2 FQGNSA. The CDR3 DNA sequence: TGTGCCAGCAGCTTAGCGCTAGCGGCTAACAATGAGCAGTTCTTC. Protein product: CASSLALAANNEQFF.

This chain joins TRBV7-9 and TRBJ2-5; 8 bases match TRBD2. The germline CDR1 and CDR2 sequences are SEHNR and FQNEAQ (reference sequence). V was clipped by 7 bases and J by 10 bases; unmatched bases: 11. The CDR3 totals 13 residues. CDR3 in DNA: TGTGCCAGCAACTCCGACCGCGGGGGGCTCCAGTACTTC. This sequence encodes CASNSDRGGLQYF.

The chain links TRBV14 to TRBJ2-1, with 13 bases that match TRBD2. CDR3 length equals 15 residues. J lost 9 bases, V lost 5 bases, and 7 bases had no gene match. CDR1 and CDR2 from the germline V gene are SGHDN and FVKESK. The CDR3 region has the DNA TGTGCCAGCAGCTCCGGGACTAGCGGGATACGTGAGCAGTTCTTC. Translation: CASSSGTSGIREQFF.

The CDR3 loop reads CASSEARTHSYEQYF. DNA of the CDR3: TGTGCCAGCAGTGAAGCCCGGACACATTCCTACGAGCAGTACTTC. This chain connects TRBV2 to TRBJ2-7; weak D call: TRBD1 (5 bases). The V gene's germline CDR1 is SNHLY and CDR2 FYNNEI. The CDR3 is 15 residues long. The V end was cut by 0 bases, the J end by 1 base, with 10 bases between.

The CDR3 here is CASSYGLAGGNNEQFF. As DNA, the CDR3 is TGTGCCAGCAGTTACGGACTAGCGGGGGGCAACAATGAGCAGTTCTTC. V gene TRBV6-5 combines with J gene TRBJ2-1, with 14 bases that match TRBD2. This CDR3 spans 16 amino acids. Losses at the gene ends were 2 bases for V and 5 bases for J; bases not matched to a gene: 2. In germline, CDR1 is MNHEY, CDR2 SVGAGI.

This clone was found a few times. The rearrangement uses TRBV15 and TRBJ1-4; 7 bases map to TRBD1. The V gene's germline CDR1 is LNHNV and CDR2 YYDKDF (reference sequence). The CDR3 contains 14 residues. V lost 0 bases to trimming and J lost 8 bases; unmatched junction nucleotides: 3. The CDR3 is CATSRDRGREKLFF. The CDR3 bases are TGTGCCACCAGCAGAGACAGGGGGAGAGAAAAACTGTTTTTT.

The CDR3 loop reads CASSPRDTGELFF. As DNA, the CDR3 is TGTGCCAGCAGTCCCCGGGACACCGGGGAGCTGTTTTTT. The genes are TRBV6-4 and TRBJ2-2; D is unresolved. The germline gives CDR1 MRHNA, CDR2 SNTAGT. V lost 5 bases and J lost 3, with 7 bases in between. The CDR3 is 13 amino acids.

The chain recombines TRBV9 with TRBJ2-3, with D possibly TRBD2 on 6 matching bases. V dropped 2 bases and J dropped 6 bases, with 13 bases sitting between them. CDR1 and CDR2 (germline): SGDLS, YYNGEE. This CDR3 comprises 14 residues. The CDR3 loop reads CASSVGTPGDTQYF. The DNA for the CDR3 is TGTGCCAGCAGCGTCGGGACTCCGGGGGATACGCAGTATTTT.

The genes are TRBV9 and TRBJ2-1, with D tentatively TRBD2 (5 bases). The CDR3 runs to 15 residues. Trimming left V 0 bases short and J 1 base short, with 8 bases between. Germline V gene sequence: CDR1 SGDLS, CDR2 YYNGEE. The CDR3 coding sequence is TGTGCCAGCAGCGTAGCGGGAATGTCCTACAATGAGCAGTTCTTC. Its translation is CASSVAGMSYNEQFF. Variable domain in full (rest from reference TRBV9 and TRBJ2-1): DSGVTQTPKHLITATGQRVTLRCSPRSGDLSVYWYQQSLDQGLQFLIQYYNGEERAKGNILERFSAQQFPDLHSELNLSSLELGDSALYFCASSVAGMSYNEQFFGPGTRLTVL.

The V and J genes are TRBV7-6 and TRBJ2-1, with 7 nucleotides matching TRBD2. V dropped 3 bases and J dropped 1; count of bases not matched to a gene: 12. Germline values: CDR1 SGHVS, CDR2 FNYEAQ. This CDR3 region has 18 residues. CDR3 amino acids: CASSFQRPRDYSYNEQFF. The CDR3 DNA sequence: TGTGCCAGCAGCTTTCAGCGTCCCCGGGACTATTCCTACAATGAGCAGTTCTTC.